Listed below are T cell receptor beta chains from one sample, sequenced in a study of blood T cell repertoires in COVID-19. Profiled with immunoSEQ multiplex PCR; TCRdb holds only in-frame clones, not every one. Of roughly 230,000 clones listed, roughly 80% were seen once; the top ten hold about 8%. The specimen sequenced was peripheral blood. The receptors shown here come from a woman aged 45-65 years with acute or convalescent COVID-19. Each CDR3 is given with its conserved first and last residue. The D gene is left open where the match is weak. Clone size is shown for a subset of rows, as once, few, many or a class of expanded clone.

CDR3 protein: CASGRGENTEAFF
CDR3 DNA: TGTGCCAGCGGCCGAGGAGAAAACACTGAAGCTTTCTTT
clone size: once
CDR3 length: 13
V gene: TRBV7-9
D gene: NA
J gene: TRBJ1-1

CDR3 protein: CASSSLDRGRETQYF
CDR3 DNA: TGTGCCAGCAGTTCCCTGGACAGGGGTCGAGAGACCCAGTACTTC
clone size: once
CDR3 length: 15
V gene: TRBV28
D gene: TRBD1
J gene: TRBJ2-5

CDR3 protein: CASDGTSHGETQYF
CDR3 DNA: TGTGCCAGCGATGGGACTAGCCATGGAGAGACCCAGTACTTC
clone size: NA
CDR3 length: 14
V gene: TRBV3-1/TRBV3-2
D gene: TRBD2
J gene: TRBJ2-5

CDR3 protein: CASSARQGNTEAFF
CDR3 DNA: TGTGCCAGCAGCGCTAGACAGGGGAACACTGAAGCTTTCTTT
clone size: NA
CDR3 length: 14
V gene: TRBV9
D gene: TRBD1
J gene: TRBJ1-1

CDR3 protein: CASSPEGTGELFF
CDR3 DNA: TGTGCCAGCAGCCCCGAGGGCACCGGGGAGCTGTTTTTT
clone size: NA
CDR3 length: 13
V gene: TRBV9
D gene: NA
J gene: TRBJ2-2

CDR3 protein: CASSPTTGYNYGYTF
CDR3 DNA: TGCGCCAGCAGCCCGACAACAGGTTACAACTATGGCTACACCTTC
clone size: once
CDR3 length: 15
V gene: TRBV4-3
D gene: NA
J gene: TRBJ1-2

CDR3 protein: CASSFMSGLADEQFF
CDR3 DNA: TGTGCCAGCAGCTTTATGTCAGGACTAGCTGATGAGCAGTTCTTC
clone size: NA
CDR3 length: 15
V gene: TRBV5-5
D gene: TRBD2
J gene: TRBJ2-1

CDR3 protein: CASSVTGSNGNTIYF
CDR3 DNA: TGCGCCAGCAGCGTGACAGGGAGCAATGGAAACACCATATATTTT
clone size: NA
CDR3 length: 15
V gene: TRBV5-1
D gene: TRBD1
J gene: TRBJ1-3

CDR3 protein: CASSYQGEGAAQYF
CDR3 DNA: TGTGCCAGCAGTTACCAGGGTGAAGGGGCGGCCCAGTACTTC
clone size: NA
CDR3 length: 14
V gene: TRBV6-5
D gene: NA
J gene: TRBJ2-5

CDR3 protein: CASSSTGSDQPQHF
CDR3 DNA: TGTGCCAGCAGTTCGACAGGGAGCGATCAGCCCCAGCATTTT
clone size: few
CDR3 length: 14
V gene: TRBV27
D gene: TRBD1
J gene: TRBJ1-5

CDR3 protein: CASSLMATVLAEAFF
CDR3 DNA: TGTGCCAGCAGCTTAATGGCGACAGTTCTTGCTGAAGCTTTCTTT
clone size: NA
CDR3 length: 15
V gene: TRBV7-2
D gene: NA
J gene: TRBJ1-1

CDR3 protein: CASSQRGGKPLHF
CDR3 DNA: TGTGCCAGCAGCCAACGCGGCGGGAAACCCCTCCACTTT
clone size: NA
CDR3 length: 13
V gene: TRBV3-1/TRBV3-2
D gene: NA
J gene: TRBJ1-6

CDR3 protein: CASSRLGGSGANVLTF
CDR3 DNA: TGTGCCAGTAGTCGATTGGGGGGGTCTGGGGCCAACGTCCTGACTTTC
clone size: once
CDR3 length: 16
V gene: TRBV19
D gene: TRBD2
J gene: TRBJ2-6

CDR3 protein: CASIRQTQNTEAFF
CDR3 DNA: TGTGCCAGTATTCGACAGACACAGAACACTGAAGCTTTCTTT
clone size: NA
CDR3 length: 14
V gene: TRBV19
D gene: NA
J gene: TRBJ1-1